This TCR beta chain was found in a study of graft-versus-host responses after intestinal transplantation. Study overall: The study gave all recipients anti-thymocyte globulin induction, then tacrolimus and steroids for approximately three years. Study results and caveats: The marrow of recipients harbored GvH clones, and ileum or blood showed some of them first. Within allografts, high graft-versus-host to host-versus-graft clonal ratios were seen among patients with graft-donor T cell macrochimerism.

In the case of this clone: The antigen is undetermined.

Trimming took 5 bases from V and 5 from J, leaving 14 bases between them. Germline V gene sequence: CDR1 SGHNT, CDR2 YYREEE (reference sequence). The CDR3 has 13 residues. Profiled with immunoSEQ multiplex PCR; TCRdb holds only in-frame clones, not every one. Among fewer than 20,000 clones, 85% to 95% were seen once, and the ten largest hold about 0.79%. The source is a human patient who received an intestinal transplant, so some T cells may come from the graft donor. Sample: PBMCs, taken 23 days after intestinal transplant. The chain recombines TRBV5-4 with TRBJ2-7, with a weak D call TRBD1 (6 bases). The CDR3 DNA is TGTGCCAGCAGTTGGGAACAGGGCCACGAGCAGTACTTC. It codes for CASSWEQGHEQYF.